The 12 T cell receptor beta chains below come from one sample, sequenced in a study of shared clonotypes between healthy human individuals. Profiled with immunoSEQ multiplex PCR; TCRdb holds only in-frame clones, not every one. The sample has over 2 million clones; over 85% are singletons. Selected positively for CCR7 and CD45RO-negative, naive CD8 cells excluded terminally differentiated effector memory CD45RA+ cells. Sequencing input: naive CD8+ T cells sorted from blood. These TCRs come from a man aged 18-30 years in good health.

This chain joins TRBV5-4 and TRBJ1-3; TRBD1 matches at 8 bases. CDR3 length equals 16 residues. Germline V gene sequence: CDR1 SGHNT, CDR2 YYREEE (reference sequence). V dropped 2 bases and J dropped 4; count of bases not matched to a gene: 8. The CDR3 loop is CASSFTTGVMGNTIYF. CDR3 coding DNA: TGTGCCAGCAGCTTCACGACAGGGGTAATGGGAAACACCATATATTTT.

The rearrangement links TRBV11-2 to TRBJ2-7; the D is unclear. Germline assignment: CDR1 SGHAT and CDR2 FQNNGV. This CDR3 has 12 amino acids. Trimming removed 0 bases from V and 6 bases from J, with 6 bases in between. CDR3 sequence: CASSLDWPEQYF. The CDR3 coding sequence is TGTGCCAGCAGCTTAGATTGGCCCGAGCAGTACTTC.

The rearrangement uses TRBV6-5 and TRBJ2-6, with D possibly TRBD1 on 5 matching bases. V shed 6 bases and J shed 0 bases, with 9 bases lying between them. Germline V gives CDR1 MNHEY, CDR2 SVGAGI. The CDR3 runs to 15 residues. CDR3 sequence reads: CASRPTVSGANVLTF. In DNA form, the CDR3 reads TGTGCCAGCAGGCCGACAGTCTCTGGGGCCAACGTCCTGACTTTC.

The CDR3, as DNA: TGCGCCAGCAGCCAACCAAGGGCCGGGGACACCATATATTTT. Translation: CASSQPRAGDTIYF. The chain has TRBV4-1 and TRBJ1-3; D gene uncertain. This CDR3 is built from 14 residues. Germline CDR1 MGHRA, CDR2 YSYEKL. V dropped 2 bases and J dropped 8 bases, with 13 bases sitting between them.

This clone was found once. The chain couples TRBV7-2 to TRBJ2-7, with D perhaps matching TRBD1 or TRBD2 (5 bases each). The CDR3 totals 15 residues. Deletions cut 5 bases from V and 5 bases from J, with 19 bases between. Germline lookup yields CDR1 SGHTA and CDR2 FQGNSA. CDR3: CASSPSWGRAHEQYF. The DNA for the CDR3 is TGTGCCAGCAGCCCCAGTTGGGGACGGGCCCACGAGCAGTACTTC.

In this sample, this clone turned up once. This CDR3 is also generated by other DNA sequences in the sample. The V and J genes are TRBV4-1 and TRBJ2-7, with 8 bases identical to TRBD2. V was pared by 1 base and J by 7 bases, with 0 bases of the junction left unmatched. The germline gives CDR1 MGHRA, CDR2 YSYEKL. This CDR3 region has 12 residues. CDR3 loop: CASSQAGGEQYF. For the CDR3, the DNA is TGCGCCAGCAGCCAAGCGGGGGGGGAGCAGTACTTC.

Turning to this clone: Other DNA sequences in this specimen translate into the identical CDR3. The CDR3 DNA reads TGTGCCAGCAGCACTAACACTGAAGCTTTCTTT. Translating it yields CASSTNTEAFF. This sequence joins TRBV5-4 and TRBJ1-1; D call uncertain. V was pared by 4 bases and J by 2 bases, with 3 bases between. Germline values: CDR1 SGHNT, CDR2 YYREEE (reference sequence). CDR3 size: 11 residues.

The CDR3 nucleotides read TGTGCCAGCAGTACGCTACGGCGGGACACCATATATTTT. It translates to CASSTLRRDTIYF. The chain is built from TRBV6-1 and TRBJ1-3; unclear D gene. Germline CDR1 reads MNHNS; CDR2 reads SASEGT. V was pared by 5 bases and J by 8 bases, with 13 bases between. The CDR3 length is 13 residues.

J is TRBJ1-2 and V is TRBV5-6; no firm D call. This CDR3 comprises 15 residues. CDR1 is SGHDT and CDR2 is YYEEEE in the germline V gene. Trimming took 0 bases from V and 1 from J, leaving 10 bases between them. The DNA of the CDR3 is TGTGCCAGCAGCTTGGGGACCGAGATTAACTATGGCTACACCTTC. This codes for CASSLGTEINYGYTF.

This clone was seen a handful of times. Other DNA sequences in this sample translate to the same CDR3. The gene calls are TRBV11-2 and TRBJ2-1, with unresolved D. V was clipped by 3 bases and J by 0 bases, with 9 bases between them. CDR1 and CDR2 from the germline V gene are SGHAT and FQNNGV. The CDR3 is 15 amino acids. DNA for the CDR3: TGTGCCAGCAGCTTGGGGTTTAGCTCCTACAATGAGCAGTTCTTC. It codes for CASSLGFSSYNEQFF. Looking up the rest from reference TRBV11-2 and TRBJ2-1 gives the full variable domain: EAGVAQSPRYKIIEKRQSVAFWCNPISGHATLYWYQQILGQGPKLLIQFQNNGVVDDSQLPKDRFSAERLKGVDSTLKIQPAKLEDSAVYLCASSLGFSSYNEQFFGPGTRLTVL.

This rearrangement joins TRBV7-8 to TRBJ1-1, with D unresolved. The CDR3 is made up of 18 amino acids. Germline V gives CDR1 SGHVS, CDR2 FQNEAQ. Trimming removed 5 bases at V and 0 bases at J, with 22 bases between. The CDR3 nucleotides read TGTGCCAGCAGCCCTAGCCCTGCCGGCGGGGAGATGAACACTGAAGCTTTCTTT. Protein sequence: CASSPSPAGGEMNTEAFF.

About this clone itself: This CDR3 is also generated by other DNA sequences in the sample. The chain is built from TRBV29-1 and TRBJ2-1, with 8 bases lining up with TRBD2. This CDR3 contains 15 residues. V was pared by 4 bases and J by 0 bases, with 5 bases of the junction left unmatched. Germline CDR1 reads SQVTM; CDR2 reads ANQGSEA. The CDR3 nucleotides are TGCAGCGTTGGACTAGCGAGTAGCTCCTACAATGAGCAGTTCTTC. This encodes CSVGLASSSYNEQFF.